A single sample is the source of the 10 T cell receptor beta chains below, sequenced in a study of Ad26.COV2.S vaccination and SARS-CoV-2 variants. The treatment: roughly 18 received Ad26.COV2.S at low or high dose, single or two shots; roughly 5 received placebo; per-sample allocation not given. Samples analyzed were those drawn on day 63 after the first vaccine or placebo injection. The table came from immunoSEQ multiplex PCR; TCRdb's copy has only in-frame clones and leaves some out. The table lists fewer than 500,000 clones, around 90% of them singletons, with less than 5.5% in the top ten. The sequenced sample was peripheral blood, obtained in a trial of Ad26.COV2.S vaccine versus placebo. These receptors all stem from a person between 18 and 60 years old who received the Ad26.COV2.S COVID-19 vaccine or a placebo.

The chain links TRBV6-5 to TRBJ1-1; TRBD1 agrees at 7 bases. The CDR3 totals 15 residues. V lost 5 bases to trimming and J lost 1 base; unmatched junction nucleotides: 7. Germline V lookup: CDR1 MNHEY, CDR2 SVGAGI. The CDR3 region is CASSTRGGANTEAFF. CDR3 coding DNA: TGTGCCAGCAGTACGAGAGGGGGCGCGAACACTGAAGCTTTCTTT.

V and J are TRBV10-3 and TRBJ2-5; TRBD1 agrees at 11 bases. J gave up 6 bases and V 8 bases, and 5 bases lay outside the gene matches. CDR3 length: 13 residues. CDR1 is ENHRY and CDR2 is SYGVKD in the germline V gene. The CDR3 loop is CAISADRGQTQYF. The CDR3 DNA sequence: TGTGCCATCTCAGCGGACAGGGGGCAGACCCAGTACTTC.

This rearrangement joins TRBV6-2 or TRBV6-3 to TRBJ1-1; 7 bases line up with TRBD1. CDR1 and CDR2 (germline): MNHEY, SVGEGT. Trimming removed 4 bases from V and 5 bases from J; junction bases left unmatched: 7. The CDR3 runs 14 residues. CDR3 nucleotides: TGTGCCAGCAGTTTATCACAGGGGAGGACTGAAGCTTTCTTT. Translated: CASSLSQGRTEAFF.

The gene calls are TRBV19 and TRBJ1-5; TRBD1 matches at 8 bases. The V gene end was trimmed by 6 bases and the J gene end by 7 bases; junction bases not matched to a gene: 8. Germline CDR1 and CDR2: LNHDA and SQIVND (reference sequence). The CDR3 sequence is 14 residues long. The CDR3 is CASRGTGGGQPQHF. The CDR3, as DNA: TGTGCCAGTAGGGGGACAGGAGGGGGCCAGCCCCAGCATTTT.

The chain has TRBV6-2 or TRBV6-3 and TRBJ1-2, with D maybe TRBD1 (5 bases). CDR3 length: 13 residues. The V gene's germline CDR1 is MNHEY and CDR2 SVGEGT. Trimming took off 6 bases at V and 6 bases at J, with 14 bases between the two ends. In DNA, the CDR3 is TGTGCCAGCAGCTCGGGACTCCTCAATGGCTACACCTTC. Residues: CASSSGLLNGYTF.

V is TRBV5-1 and J is TRBJ1-1, with TRBD1 as a possible D gene (5 bases). V was pared by 0 bases and J by 0 bases, with 15 bases between. Germline-derived CDR1 and CDR2 are SGHRS and YFSETQ. This CDR3 is 17 amino acids long. The CDR3 sequence is CASSLDGADAMNTEAFF. The CDR3 coding sequence is TGCGCCAGCAGCTTGGACGGGGCCGACGCCATGAACACTGAAGCTTTCTTT.

The chain recombines TRBV6-6 with TRBJ2-7; D unresolved. The V end was cut by 7 bases, the J end by 1 base, with 17 bases between. This CDR3 contains 15 residues. Germline V CDR1 and CDR2: MNHNY, SVGAGI (reference sequence). The CDR3: CASTSDPPDSYEQYF. CDR3 coding DNA: TGTGCCAGCACCAGTGATCCGCCAGATTCCTACGAGCAGTACTTC.

The rearrangement uses TRBV5-6 and TRBJ1-2, with 10 positions matching TRBD1. Losses at the gene ends were 3 bases for V and 4 bases for J; bases not matched to a gene: 3. Germline V gene data show CDR1 as SGHDT and CDR2 as YYEEEE. CDR3 size: 14 residues. CDR3 region: CASSSGQGGYGYTF. In DNA, the CDR3 is TGTGCCAGCAGCTCAGGACAGGGGGGCTATGGCTACACCTTC.

The chain is built from TRBV25-1 and TRBJ2-1, with 10 bases that match TRBD2. J gave up 4 bases and V 5 bases, and 5 bases lay outside the gene matches. This CDR3 contains 15 residues. Germline-derived CDR1 and CDR2 are MGHDK and SYGVNS. CDR3 sequence reads: CASSSSGRVYNEQFF. The CDR3, as DNA: TGTGCCAGCAGTAGCAGCGGGAGGGTTTACAATGAGCAGTTCTTC.

This chain links TRBV9 with TRBJ2-5; TRBD1 aligns across 8 bases. V shed 3 bases and J 5 bases; nucleotides not matched to a gene: 6. CDR1 SGDLS and CDR2 YYNGEE come from the germline V gene. The CDR3 consists of 14 residues. The CDR3 sequence is CASSGRQGRETQYF. CDR3 sequence (DNA): TGTGCCAGCAGCGGAAGACAGGGGAGGGAGACCCAGTACTTC.